A single sample is the source of the 21 T cell receptor beta chains below, sequenced in a study of T-cell reconstitution after alpha-beta-depleted transplantation in children. It was with unique molecular identifiers that the TCRbeta library was prepared. TCRdb re-derived calls from the PCR reads in MiXCR, one entry per CDR3 protein. The sample yields about 72,000 distinct CDR3 sequences, about 7% seen once. Sequencing was performed on PBMCs from the stem cell graft donor, taken from the stem cell graft. These receptors originate from a human donor who donated a stem cell graft to a child with acute lymphoblastic leukemia.

This clonotype was seen more than once but under ten times. A read error may explain this, as a much larger clone is one base away. The chain uses TRBV3-1 and TRBJ2-2; 7 nucleotides line up with TRBD1. Trimming removed 0 bases from V and 12 bases from J; junction bases left unmatched: 22. CDR1 and CDR2 from the germline V gene are LGHDT and YNNKEL (reference sequence). The CDR3 sequence is 19 residues long. The CDR3 nucleotides read TGTGCCAGCAGCCAAGAGCCTCTCCCCAAGACAGGGAGCGGTTTGCAGCTGTTTTTT. Its protein is CASSQEPLPKTGSGLQLFF.

At least ten counts were recorded for this clonotype. The gene calls are TRBV6-1 and TRBJ1-2; D perhaps matches TRBD1 (5 bases). V lost 3 bases and J lost 7, with 12 bases in between. The germline gives CDR1 MNHNS, CDR2 SASEGT. This CDR3 has 13 amino acids. The chain's CDR3 is CASSDLGVRGYTF. The DNA for the CDR3 is TGTGCCAGCAGTGATTTGGGGGTTCGTGGCTACACCTTC.

The chain links TRBV19 to TRBJ1-2; the D gene is possibly TRBD1 (5 bases). The CDR3 contains 13 residues. Between the trimmed V and J ends, which lost 2 bases and 7 bases, there was a span of 11 bases. Germline V CDR1 and CDR2: LNHDA, SQIVND (reference sequence). As DNA, the CDR3 is TGTGCCAGTAGTATAACCGAAGGGGCTGGCTACACCTTC. Amino acid sequence: CASSITEGAGYTF.

This clonotype came up many times. The chain employs TRBV28 and TRBJ2-2; D perhaps matches TRBD2 (5 bases). Trimming cost V 8 bases and J 6 bases, with 19 bases left between them. This CDR3 is 15 amino acids long. Germline V CDR1 and CDR2: MDHEN, SYDVKM. The CDR3 DNA sequence: TGTGCCAGCCTCAAAGGCGGGCCATCTGCCGGGGAGCTGTTTTTT. Its protein product is CASLKGGPSAGELFF.

This clonotype was counted ten times or more. The J gene is TRBJ2-7, the V gene TRBV5-1; no definite D call. The germline V and J ends were trimmed by 2 bases and 6 bases, with 15 bases remaining between them. The CDR3 consists of 14 residues. The germline V gene encodes CDR1 SGHRS and CDR2 YFSETQ. Written as DNA, the CDR3 is TGCGCCAGCAGCTTTGTGAGAGACAACGCCGAGCAGTACTTC. It is translated as CASSFVRDNAEQYF.

This clonotype was observed many times. The chain combines TRBV27 with TRBJ1-4; no definite D call. The CDR3 has 14 amino acids. CDR1 is MNHEY and CDR2 is SMNVEV in the germline V gene (reference sequence). Trimming removed 3 bases from V and 7 bases from J, with 12 bases in between. CDR3 nucleotides: TGTGCCAGCAGTTTCCGCAGGCAGAGTGAAAAACTGTTTTTT. Protein sequence: CASSFRRQSEKLFF.

Many counts were recorded for this clonotype. V and J are TRBV11-3 and TRBJ2-5; 9 bases line up with TRBD1. The CDR3 is made up of 14 amino acids. J gave up 3 bases and V 4 bases, and 3 bases lay outside the gene matches. The V gene's germline CDR1 is SGHNT and CDR2 YENEEA. This CDR3 reads CASSSGQGEETQYF. The CDR3 bases are TGTGCCAGCAGCTCGGGACAGGGAGAAGAGACCCAGTACTTC.

This clonotype showed up many times. This chain links TRBV12-3 or TRBV12-4 with TRBJ2-2, with 7 bases lining up with TRBD1. CDR3 length: 17 residues. The V gene end was trimmed by 2 bases and the J gene end by 0 bases; junction bases not matched to a gene: 6. The CDR3 reads CASSLCTGVTNTGELFF. The CDR3 coding sequence is TGTGCCAGCAGTTTATGCACAGGGGTGACGAACACCGGGGAGCTGTTTTTT.

This clonotype was counted at least ten times. The CDR3: CASSQEMASTDTQYF. Written as DNA, the CDR3 is TGCGCCAGCAGCCAAGAGATGGCGTCCACAGATACGCAGTATTTT. The genes are TRBV4-3 and TRBJ2-3; D unresolved. Trimming took 0 bases from V and 2 from J, leaving 9 bases between them. CDR1 is LGHNA and CDR2 is YSLEER in the germline V gene. The CDR3 loop spans 15 amino acids.

This clonotype appeared many times. This sequence joins TRBV5-1 and TRBJ1-6, with D unresolved. Germline assignment: CDR1 SGHRS and CDR2 YFSETQ. The CDR3 covers 16 residues. Trimming stripped 1 base from V and 10 bases from J, with 18 bases between. DNA of the CDR3: TGCGCCAGCAGCTTGAGATCCTCCCTGCGCGAATCACCCCTCCACTTT. Residues: CASSLRSSLRESPLHF.

V gene TRBV19 combines with J gene TRBJ1-3; D may be TRBD1 (6 bases). Looked up from germline, CDR1 is LNHDA and CDR2 is SQIVND (reference sequence). V was pared by 2 bases and J by 2 bases, with 10 bases between. There are 15 residues in the CDR3. CDR3 residues: CASSISGHTGNTIYF. The CDR3 DNA reads as TGTGCCAGTAGTATATCGGGACATACTGGAAACACCATATATTTT. Combining the CDR3 with reference TRBV19 and TRBJ1-3 gives the whole variable domain DGGITQSPKYLFRKEGQNVTLSCEQNLNHDAMYWYRQDPGQGLRLIYYSQIVNDFQKGDIAEGYSVSREKKESFPLTVTSAQKNPTAFYLCASSISGHTGNTIYFGEGSWLTVV.

The chain combines TRBV6-1 with TRBJ2-7; TRBD2 is a possible D gene (6 bases). The germline V gene encodes CDR1 MNHNS and CDR2 SASEGT. Trimming shortened V by 4 bases and J by 0 bases, and 10 bases separated the two germline ends. The CDR3 has 14 residues. The CDR3 reads CASSAPGLSYEQYF. The CDR3 region has the DNA TGTGCCAGCAGTGCCCCGGGACTCTCCTACGAGCAGTACTTC.

This clonotype was counted a few times. This rearrangement joins TRBV20-1 to TRBJ2-2; no clear D gene. V lost 0 bases to trimming and J lost 5 bases, with 7 bases between them. Per germline, CDR1 DFQATT and CDR2 SNEGSKA (reference sequence). The CDR3 totals 13 residues. This CDR3 is CSARDSLTGELFF. The CDR3 region has the DNA TGCAGTGCTAGAGACAGCCTGACCGGGGAGCTGTTTTTT.

At least ten counts were recorded for this clonotype. The chain has TRBV9 and TRBJ2-1; either TRBD1 or TRBD2 may fit D (6 bases each). V dropped 4 bases and J dropped 4 bases, with 27 bases sitting between them. The CDR3 consists of 19 residues. From germline, CDR1 is SGDLS and CDR2 YYNGEE. CDR3 loop: CASSHGVRGTLAVYNEQFF. CDR3 sequence (DNA): TGTGCCAGCAGCCATGGCGTCAGGGGTACACTAGCTGTATACAATGAGCAGTTCTTC.

This clonotype appeared many times. The chain combines TRBV7-9 with TRBJ1-2; D might be TRBD1 (5 bases). CDR3 length: 14 amino acids. Germline assignment: CDR1 SEHNR and CDR2 FQNEAQ (reference sequence). Trimming took off 1 base at V and 4 bases at J, with 10 bases between the two ends. The CDR3: CASSLDRPGYGYTF. The DNA for the CDR3 is TGTGCCAGCAGCTTAGACAGGCCGGGCTATGGCTACACCTTC.

The chain has TRBV7-3 and TRBJ2-2; D is ambiguous. This CDR3 is built from 14 residues. V shed 1 base and J shed 1 base, with 4 bases lying between them. Per the germline V gene, CDR1 is SGHTA and CDR2 is FQGTGA. CDR3 DNA: TGTGCCAGCAGCTTAAATATGAACACCGGGGAGCTGTTTTTT. This gives the protein CASSLNMNTGELFF.

This clonotype showed up many times. The J gene is TRBJ2-2, the V gene TRBV5-1; D not certain. From germline, CDR1 is SGHRS and CDR2 YFSETQ. There are 13 residues in the CDR3. Trimming took off 2 bases at V and 8 bases at J, with 10 bases between the two ends. CDR3 in amino acids: CASSFAASGELFF. CDR3 DNA sequence: TGCGCCAGCAGCTTTGCAGCGTCTGGGGAGCTGTTTTTT.

This clonotype was seen ten or more times. The chain combines TRBV29-1 with TRBJ2-3, with TRBD1 as a possible D gene (5 bases). V was pared by 4 bases and J by 3 bases, with 14 bases between. Germline V gene data show CDR1 as SQVTM and CDR2 as ANQGSEA. This CDR3 contains 14 residues. The CDR3 region has the DNA TGCAGCGTTGTAACTGGGGCCCTTACAGATACGCAGTATTTT. Its protein is CSVVTGALTDTQYF.

This clonotype has ten or more counts. The chain couples TRBV4-3 to TRBJ1-5; D is undetermined. The CDR3 is made up of 19 amino acids. Trimming stripped 0 bases from V and 5 bases from J, with 23 bases between. CDR1 LGHNA and CDR2 YSLEER come from the germline V gene. The CDR3 coding sequence is TGCGCCAGCAGCCAAGATATCTCGTTCTTAGGACCGACGGATCAGCCCCAGCATTTT. It translates to CASSQDISFLGPTDQPQHF.

This chain joins TRBV24-1 and TRBJ2-3, with D possibly being TRBD1 (6 bases). Trimming pared 1 base from V and 8 bases from J, leaving 15 bases between. Germline CDR1 is KGHDR and CDR2 is SFDVKD. The CDR3 loop spans 15 amino acids. CDR3 sequence reads: CATSDLGRGDGTQYF. CDR3 DNA sequence: TGTGCCACCAGTGATTTAGGCAGGGGAGATGGTACGCAGTATTTT.

This clonotype appeared many times. J is TRBJ2-7 and V is TRBV7-9; no clear D. The CDR3 is made up of 14 amino acids. Per germline, CDR1 SEHNR and CDR2 FQNEAQ (reference sequence). The V end lost 5 bases, the J end lost 4 bases, and 15 bases lay between the germline ends. This CDR3 reads CASSQTVLGYEQYF. Here the CDR3 DNA reads TGTGCCAGCAGCCAGACGGTGCTAGGATACGAGCAGTACTTC. The full variable domain, completed using reference TRBV7-9 and TRBJ2-7, is DTGVSQNPRHKITKRGQNVTFRCDPISEHNRLYWYRQTLGQGPEFLTYFQNEAQLEKSRLLSDRFSAERPKGSFSTLEIQRTEQGDSAMYLCASSQTVLGYEQYFGPGTRLTVT.